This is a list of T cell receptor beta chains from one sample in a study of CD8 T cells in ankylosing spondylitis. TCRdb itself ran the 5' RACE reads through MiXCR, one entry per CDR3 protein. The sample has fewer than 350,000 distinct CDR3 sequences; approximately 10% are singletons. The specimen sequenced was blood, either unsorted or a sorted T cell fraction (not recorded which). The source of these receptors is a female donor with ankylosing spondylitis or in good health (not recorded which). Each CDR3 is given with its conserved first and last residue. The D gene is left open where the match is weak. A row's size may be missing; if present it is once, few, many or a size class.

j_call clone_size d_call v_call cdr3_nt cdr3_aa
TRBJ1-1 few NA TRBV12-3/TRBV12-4 TGTGCCAGCAGTTTATCAGGGAAGGACACTGAAGCTTTCTTT CASSLSGKDTEAFF
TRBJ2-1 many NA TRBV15 TGTGCCACCAGTTTTGGGGACCTCACTGAGCAGTTCTTC CATSFGDLTEQFF
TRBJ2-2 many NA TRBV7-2 TGTGCCAGCACCTTGGGAGTGAACACCGGGGAGCTGTTTTTT CASTLGVNTGELFF
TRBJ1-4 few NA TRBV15 TGTGCCACCAGCAGAGCAGACCTTCTTGCGACTAATGAAAAACTGTTTTTT CATSRADLLATNEKLFF
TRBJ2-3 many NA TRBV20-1 TGCAGTGCTAGCCACCATCCAGGGACAGATACGCAGTATTTT CSASHHPGTDTQYF
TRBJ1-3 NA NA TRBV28 TGTGCCAGCAGTTTATATCGGAGCAATTCTGGAAACACCATATATTTT CASSLYRSNSGNTIYF
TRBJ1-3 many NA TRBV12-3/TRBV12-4 TGTGCCAGCAGTCTCCTCCCGGACACCATATATTTT CASSLLPDTIYF
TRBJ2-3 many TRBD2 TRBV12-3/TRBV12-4 TGTGCCAGCAGTTTGAGTAGCGGGAGCTCAGATACGCAGTATTTT CASSLSSGSSDTQYF
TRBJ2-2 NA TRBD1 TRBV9 TGTGCCAGCAGCTCCCGAGACAGGGGGTCTTGGGAGCTGTTTTTT CASSSRDRGSWELFF
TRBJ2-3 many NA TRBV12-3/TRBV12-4 TGTGCCAGCAGTCTTGGACAGACATTCACAGATACGCAGTATTTT CASSLGQTFTDTQYF
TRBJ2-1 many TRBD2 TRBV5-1 TGCGCCAGCAGCTTGGTGGTAGCGGGAGACTATGAGCAGTTCTTC CASSLVVAGDYEQFF
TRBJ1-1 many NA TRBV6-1 TGTGCCAGCAGTCGCCAGGGTGGTTTTGGGAAGAACACTGAAGCTTTCTTT CASSRQGGFGKNTEAFF
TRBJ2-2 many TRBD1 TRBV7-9 TGTGCCAGCAGCTCCGGGACAGGGAACACCGGGGAGCTGTTTTTT CASSSGTGNTGELFF
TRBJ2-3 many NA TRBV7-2 TGTGCCAGCAGCGCCAGGCACCACTGGAACACAGATACGCAGTATTTT CASSARHHWNTDTQYF
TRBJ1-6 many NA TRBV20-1 TGCAGTGCTAGTGGGGCAGGGCGGTTCACCTATAATTCACCCCTCCACTTT CSASGAGRFTYNSPLHF
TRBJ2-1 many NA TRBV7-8 TGTGCCAGCAGCCCCGACACGATCTACAATGAGCAGTTCTTC CASSPDTIYNEQFF
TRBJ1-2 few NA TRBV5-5 TGTGCCAGCATCGGACCGATCTTGGGAGGCTACACCTTC CASIGPILGGYTF